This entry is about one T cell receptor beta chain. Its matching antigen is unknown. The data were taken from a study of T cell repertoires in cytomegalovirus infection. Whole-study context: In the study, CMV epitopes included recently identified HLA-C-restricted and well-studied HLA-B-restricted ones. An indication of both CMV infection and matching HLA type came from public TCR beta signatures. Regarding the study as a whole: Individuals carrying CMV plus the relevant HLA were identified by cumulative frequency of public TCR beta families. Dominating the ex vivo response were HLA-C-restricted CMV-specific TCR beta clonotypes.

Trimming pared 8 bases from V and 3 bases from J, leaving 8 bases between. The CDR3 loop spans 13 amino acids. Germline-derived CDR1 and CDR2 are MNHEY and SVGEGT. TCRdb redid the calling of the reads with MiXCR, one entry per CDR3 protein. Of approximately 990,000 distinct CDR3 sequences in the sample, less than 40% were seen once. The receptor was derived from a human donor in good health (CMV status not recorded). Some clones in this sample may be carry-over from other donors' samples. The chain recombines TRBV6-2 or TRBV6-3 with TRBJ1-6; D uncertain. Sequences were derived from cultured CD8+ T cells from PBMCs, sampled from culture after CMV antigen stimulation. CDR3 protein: CASLGSYNSPLHF. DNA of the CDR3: TGTGCCAGCCTCGGCAGCTATAATTCACCCCTCCACTTT.